What follows is one T cell receptor beta chain and its context. Its antigen is not identified. Using immunoSEQ multiplex PCR, the repertoire was profiled, and TCRdb retains in-frame clones only, with some absent. The sample carries approximately 170,000 clones, 80% to 90% recorded once. The germline CDR1 and CDR2 sequences are LGHDT and YNNKEL (reference sequence). Deletions cut 4 bases from V and 4 bases from J, with 10 bases between. The CDR3 covers 13 residues. The data were taken from a study of T cell responses to AZD1222 COVID-19 vaccine. Findings of the study overall: Repertoires were obtained solely post-peak T cell response.

The origin of this receptor is an adult in good health. Material: peripheral blood, obtained on day 0 of AZD1222 vaccination. The chain recombines TRBV3-1 (or the pseudogene TRBV3-2) with TRBJ2-5; TRBD2 might be the D (6 bases). CDR3 loop: CASSPAGRETQYF. The CDR3 region has the DNA TGTGCCAGCAGCCCGGCGGGGCGAGAGACCCAGTACTTC.